This TCR beta chain appears in the sequencing data of a study of vaccination and CD4 T cells after COVID-19. The Oncomine TCR Beta short-read assay was what sequenced the DNA obtained from cultured CD4+ T cells. From the PCR reads, TCRdb called clonotypes with MiXCR, one entry per CDR3 protein. The sample carries around 25,000 distinct CDR3 sequences, under 40% recorded once. Germline V gene lookup returns CDR1 LNHNV and CDR2 YYDKDF (reference sequence). With 8 bases removed from V and 4 bases from J, the gap between germline ends came to 14 bases. The CDR3 runs 13 residues. This clonotype has just a few counts. Its antigen is not identified. Stated time point: late sampling 161 to 241 days after vaccination in three convalescent patients. As to treatment: 10-day PBMC culture with coronavirus spike peptide pools or control peptides (ViraFEST assay).

The gene calls are TRBV15 and TRBJ1-2; no definite D call. The receptor was isolated from a human donor who had recovered from COVID-19. Source: CD4+ T cells from blood, cultured in vitro, taken about 7 months after SARS-CoV-2 vaccination. As DNA, the CDR3 is TGTGCCACCTCGAGTCCAGCCTTCTATGGCTACACCTTC. It yields the protein CATSSPAFYGYTF. Full variable domain (rest looked up from reference TRBV15 and TRBJ1-2): DAMVIQNPRYQVTQFGKPVTLSCSQTLNHNVMYWYQQKSSQAPKLLFHYYDKDFNNEADTPDNFQSRRPNTSFCFLDIRSPGLGDTAMYLCATSSPAFYGYTFGSGTRLTVV.